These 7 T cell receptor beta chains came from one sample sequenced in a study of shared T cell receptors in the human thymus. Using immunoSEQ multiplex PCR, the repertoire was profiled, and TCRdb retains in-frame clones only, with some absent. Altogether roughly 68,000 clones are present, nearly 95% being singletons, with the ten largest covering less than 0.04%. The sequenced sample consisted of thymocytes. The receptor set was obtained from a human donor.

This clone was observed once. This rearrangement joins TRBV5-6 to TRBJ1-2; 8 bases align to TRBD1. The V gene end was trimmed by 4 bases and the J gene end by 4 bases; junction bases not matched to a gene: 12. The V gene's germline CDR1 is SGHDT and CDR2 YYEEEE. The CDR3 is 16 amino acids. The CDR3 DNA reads TGTGCCAGCAGCCACATCCCGGGACAGGAGCTCTATGGCTACACCTTC. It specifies CASSHIPGQELYGYTF.

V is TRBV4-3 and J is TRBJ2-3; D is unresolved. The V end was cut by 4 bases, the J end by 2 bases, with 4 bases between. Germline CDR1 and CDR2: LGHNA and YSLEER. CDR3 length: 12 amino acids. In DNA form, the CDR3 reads TGCGCCAGCAGCCGGGACACAGATACGCAGTATTTT. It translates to CASSRDTDTQYF.

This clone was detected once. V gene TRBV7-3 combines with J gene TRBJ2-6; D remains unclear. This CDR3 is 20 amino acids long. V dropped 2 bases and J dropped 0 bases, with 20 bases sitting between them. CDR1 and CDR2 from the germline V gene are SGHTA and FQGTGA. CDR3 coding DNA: TGTGCCAGCAGCTTATGTCGTCGGCCTAATCAGAGCTCTGGGGCCAACGTCCTGACTTTC. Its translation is CASSLCRRPNQSSGANVLTF.

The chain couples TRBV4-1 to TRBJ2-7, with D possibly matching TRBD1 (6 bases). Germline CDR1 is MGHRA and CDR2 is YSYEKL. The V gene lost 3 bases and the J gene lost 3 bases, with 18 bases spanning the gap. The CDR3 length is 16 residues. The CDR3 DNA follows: TGCGCCAGCAGCCAGAACCCGAAGGACAGCATCTACGAGCAGTACTTC. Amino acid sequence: CASSQNPKDSIYEQYF.

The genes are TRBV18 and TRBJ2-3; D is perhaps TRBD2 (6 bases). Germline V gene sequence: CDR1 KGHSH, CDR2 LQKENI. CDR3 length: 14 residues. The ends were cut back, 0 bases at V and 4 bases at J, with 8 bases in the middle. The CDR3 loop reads CASSPPGEADTQYF. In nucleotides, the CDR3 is TGTGCCAGCTCACCACCAGGGGAGGCAGATACGCAGTATTTT.

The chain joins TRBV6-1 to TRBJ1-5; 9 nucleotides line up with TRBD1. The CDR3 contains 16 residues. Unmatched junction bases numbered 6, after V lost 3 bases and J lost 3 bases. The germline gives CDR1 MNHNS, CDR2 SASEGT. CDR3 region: CASSEDRGGTNQPQHF. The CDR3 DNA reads TGTGCCAGCAGTGAGGACAGGGGAGGCACCAATCAGCCCCAGCATTTT.

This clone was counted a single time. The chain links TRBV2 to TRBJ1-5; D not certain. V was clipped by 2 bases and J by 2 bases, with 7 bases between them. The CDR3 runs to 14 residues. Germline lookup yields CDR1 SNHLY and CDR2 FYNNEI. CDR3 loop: CASSELWGNQPQHF. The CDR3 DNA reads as TGTGCCAGCAGTGAACTGTGGGGCAATCAGCCCCAGCATTTT.